The text below deals with one T cell receptor beta chain. This sample was taken from a study of blood T cell repertoires in COVID-19. Study overall: Nucleic acid was either cDNA or gDNA, and it came from T cells, B-cell-depleted T cells, or PBMCs.

In germline, CDR1 is KGHSH, CDR2 LQKENI. V shed 4 bases and J 9 bases; nucleotides not matched to a gene: 8. This CDR3 comprises 13 residues. In the original processing: Amplification of reference gene primers provided the estimated nucleated cell counts. TCRdb's table, derived via immunoSEQ multiplex PCR, lists solely in-frame clones and lacks some. V and J calls and clone size follow that table, whereas D and trimming were derived from the DNA. The sample consists of around 230,000 clones, about nine tenths of them appearing once. Participants came from some 26 US areas, aged roughly 18 to 90 years. Participants' reported clinical history set cohort assignment.

Sequenced material: PBMCs or T cells enriched from blood (not recorded which). The sequence came from a man aged 18 to 30 with acute COVID-19. The rearrangement uses TRBV18 and TRBJ2-7, with 8 bases matching TRBD1. The CDR3 is CASSRGTGEGQYF. DNA of the CDR3: TGTGCCAGCTCACGCGGGACAGGTGAGGGGCAGTACTTC.